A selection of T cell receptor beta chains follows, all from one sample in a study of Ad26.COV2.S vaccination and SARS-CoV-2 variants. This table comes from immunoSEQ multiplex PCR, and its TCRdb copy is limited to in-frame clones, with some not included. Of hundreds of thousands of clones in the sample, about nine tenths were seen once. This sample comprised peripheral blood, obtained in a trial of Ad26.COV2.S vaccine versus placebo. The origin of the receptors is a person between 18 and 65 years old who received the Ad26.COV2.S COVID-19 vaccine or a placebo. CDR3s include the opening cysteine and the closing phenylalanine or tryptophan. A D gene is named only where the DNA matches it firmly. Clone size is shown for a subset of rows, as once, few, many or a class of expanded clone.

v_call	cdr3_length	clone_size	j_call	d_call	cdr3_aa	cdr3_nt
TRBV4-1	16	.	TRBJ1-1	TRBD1	CASSSGQGAFGTEAFF	TGCGCCAGCAGCTCCGGACAGGGGGCATTTGGCACTGAAGCTTTCTTT
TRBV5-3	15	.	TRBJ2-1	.	CARSLSSRNENEQFF	TGTGCCAGAAGCTTGTCTTCCCGAAACGAGAATGAGCAGTTCTTC
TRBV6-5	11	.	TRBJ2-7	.	CASGQPYEQYF	TGTGCCTCTGGTCAACCCTACGAGCAGTACTTC
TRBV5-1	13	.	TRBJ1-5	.	CASSLGSGEPQHF	TGCGCCAGCAGCTTGGGTTCTGGGGAGCCCCAGCATTTT
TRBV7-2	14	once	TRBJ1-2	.	CASSPQPTGYGYTF	TGTGCCAGCAGCCCCCAACCGACAGGCTATGGCTACACCTTC
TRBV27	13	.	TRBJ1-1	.	CASSSQGFTEAFF	TGTGCCAGCAGTTCGCAGGGGTTCACTGAAGCTTTCTTT
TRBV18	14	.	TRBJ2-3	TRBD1	CASSRTGTEDTQYF	TGTGCCAGCTCTAGGACAGGGACCGAAGATACGCAGTATTTT
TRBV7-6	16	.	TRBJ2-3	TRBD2	CASSSRTSEDTDTQYF	TGTGCCAGCAGCTCACGGACTAGCGAGGACACAGATACGCAGTATTTT
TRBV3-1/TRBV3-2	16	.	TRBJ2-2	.	CASSQVAGKNTGELFF	TGTGCCAGCAGCCAAGTGGCAGGAAAAAACACCGGGGAGCTGTTTTTT
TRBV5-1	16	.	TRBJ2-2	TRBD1	CASTGTGVYGTGELFF	TGCGCCAGCACCGGTACAGGGGTGTATGGCACCGGGGAGCTGTTTTTT
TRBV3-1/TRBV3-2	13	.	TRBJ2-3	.	CASSQASRDTQYF	TGTGCCAGCAGCCAAGCAAGCCGAGATACGCAGTATTTT
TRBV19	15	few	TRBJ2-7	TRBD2	CASKVGAGRRYEQYF	TGTGCCAGTAAGGTTGGAGCGGGGCGCCGGTACGAGCAGTACTTC
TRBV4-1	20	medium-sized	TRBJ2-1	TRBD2	CASSQGILAGLGSSYNEQFF	TGCGCCAGCAGCCAAGGGATCTTAGCGGGGTTGGGGAGCTCCTACAATGAGCAGTTCTTC
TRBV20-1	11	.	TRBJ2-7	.	CSAGLNDEQYF	TGCAGTGCCGGTCTAAACGACGAGCAGTACTTC
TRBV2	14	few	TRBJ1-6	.	CASIEREGNSPLHF	TGTGCCAGCATCGAACGGGAGGGGAATTCACCCCTCCACTTT
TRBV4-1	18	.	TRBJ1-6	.	CASSQDHQGPLYNSPLHF	TGCGCCAGCAGCCAAGATCACCAGGGCCCCCTTTATAATTCACCCCTCCACTTT
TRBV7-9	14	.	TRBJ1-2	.	CASSLEGRAYGYTF	TGTGCCAGCAGCTTAGAGGGCAGGGCCTATGGCTACACCTTC
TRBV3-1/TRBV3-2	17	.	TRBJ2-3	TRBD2	CASSQEAGTIITDTQYF	TGTGCCAGCAGCCAAGAGGCGGGGACTATCATCACAGATACGCAGTATTTT
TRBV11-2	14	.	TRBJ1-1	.	CASSLSPENTEAFF	TGTGCCAGCAGCTTAAGTCCCGAGAACACTGAAGCTTTCTTT
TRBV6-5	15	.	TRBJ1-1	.	CASSFNGQPRPEAFF	TGTGCCAGCAGTTTCAACGGACAGCCGCGTCCTGAAGCTTTCTTT
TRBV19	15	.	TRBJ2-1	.	CASSPQASSYNEQFF	TGTGCCAGTAGTCCGCAGGCGAGCTCCTACAATGAGCAGTTCTTC
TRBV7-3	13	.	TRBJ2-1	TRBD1	CASSPTGVYEQFF	TGTGCCAGCAGCCCTACAGGGGTTTACGAGCAGTTCTTC
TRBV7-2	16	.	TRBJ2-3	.	CASSLMGQGITDTQYF	TGTGCCAGCAGCTTGATGGGGCAGGGCATCACAGATACGCAGTATTTT
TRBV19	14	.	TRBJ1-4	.	CASSISGLNEKLFF	TGTGCCAGTAGTATCTCGGGTCTTAATGAAAAACTGTTTTTT
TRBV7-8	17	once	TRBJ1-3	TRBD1	CASSYGRDRGRGNTIYF	TGTGCCAGCAGCTACGGCCGGGACAGGGGGCGAGGAAACACCATATATTTT
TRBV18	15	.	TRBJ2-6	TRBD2	CASSLRGDGANVLTF	TGTGCCAGCTCACTTCGGGGGGACGGGGCCAACGTCCTGACTTTC
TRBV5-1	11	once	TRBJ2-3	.	CASSPTDTQYF	TGCGCCAGCAGCCCTACAGATACGCAGTATTTT
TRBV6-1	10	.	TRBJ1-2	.	CASNEVGYTF	TGTGCCAGCAATGAAGTTGGCTACACCTTC
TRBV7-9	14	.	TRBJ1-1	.	CASSLARENTEAFF	TGTGCCAGCAGCTTAGCGCGGGAGAACACTGAAGCTTTCTTT
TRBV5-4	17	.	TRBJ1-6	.	CASSPFGPRGSNSPLHF	TGTGCCAGCAGCCCCTTCGGCCCAAGGGGGTCCAATTCACCCCTCCACTTT
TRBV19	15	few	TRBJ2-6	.	CASRQEEAGANVLTF	TGTGCCAGTAGACAAGAGGAGGCTGGGGCCAACGTCCTGACTTTC
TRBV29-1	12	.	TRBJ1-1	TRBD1	CSVDRANTEAFF	TGCAGCGTCGACAGGGCGAACACTGAAGCTTTCTTT